The 12 T cell receptor beta chains given below trace back to one sample, sequenced in a study of T cell repertoires in cytomegalovirus infection. One entry per CDR3 protein, called by TCRdb with MiXCR from the reads. The sample consists of 150,000 to 200,000 distinct CDR3 sequences, roughly a fifth of them appearing once. The sequencing input was PBMCs. Every receptor here comes from a human donor in good health (CMV status not recorded). Some clones in this sample may be carry-over from other donors' samples.

This clonotype has ten or more counts. This chain links TRBV4-1 with TRBJ2-5; 14 bases are a match to TRBD2. The V segment lost 1 base and the J segment 2 bases; nucleotides outside the gene matches: 6. The CDR3 spans 18 residues. Germline CDR1 reads MGHRA; CDR2 reads YSYEKL. In DNA form, the CDR3 reads TGCGCCAGCAGCCAAGCTTTAGGACTAGCGGGGGGACAAGAGACCCAGTACTTC. This sequence encodes CASSQALGLAGGQETQYF.

This clonotype was counted a few times. The V and J genes are TRBV12-3 or TRBV12-4 and TRBJ1-5; D might be TRBD1 (6 bases). This CDR3 comprises 16 residues. Trimming took 5 bases from V and 1 from J, leaving 15 bases between them. This chain's CDR3 is CASSPPGGLSNQPQHF. The CDR3 nucleotides read TGTGCCAGCAGTCCCCCGGGGGGGCTCAGCAATCAGCCCCAGCATTTT.

This clonotype has a count of ten or more. The rearrangement joins TRBV7-8 to TRBJ1-1; D call uncertain. V was cut by 2 bases and J by 1 base, with 8 bases left in between. The CDR3 runs 14 residues. Germline V gene data show CDR1 as SGHVS and CDR2 as FQNEAQ. The CDR3 DNA reads as TGTGCCAGCAGCTTAATTCCCGGGAACACTGAAGCTTTCTTT. Translation gives CASSLIPGNTEAFF.

This clonotype came up many times. The chain has TRBV6-1 and TRBJ2-7; no reliable D call. V was pared by 6 bases and J by 5 bases, with 8 bases between. This CDR3 is 11 amino acids long. Germline V lookup: CDR1 MNHNS, CDR2 SASEGT. CDR3 bases: TGTGCCAGCAGCGAACGTAACGAGCAGTACTTC. Protein product: CASSERNEQYF.

This chain connects TRBV11-2 to TRBJ2-3, with D unclear. The germline V gene encodes CDR1 SGHAT and CDR2 FQNNGV. CDR3 length: 16 amino acids. Deletions cut 5 bases from V and 0 bases from J, with 15 bases between. The CDR3 coding sequence is TGTGCCAGCAGCCTCTTAGTCGGGTCTAGCACAGATACGCAGTATTTT. Protein: CASSLLVGSSTDTQYF.

The chain employs TRBV7-8 and TRBJ2-5; D is ambiguous. Trimming stripped 5 bases from V and 3 bases from J, with 13 bases between. Germline assignment: CDR1 SGHVS and CDR2 FQNEAQ. This CDR3 contains 14 residues. As DNA, the CDR3 is TGTGCCAGCAGCGCCCATGGGGTAGAAGAGACCCAGTACTTC. Protein product: CASSAHGVEETQYF.

The V call is TRBV20-1, the J call TRBJ2-1; weak D call: TRBD2 (6 bases). V shed 7 bases and J shed 2 bases, with 12 bases lying between them. Germline assignment: CDR1 DFQATT and CDR2 SNEGSKA (reference sequence). There are 13 residues in the CDR3. CDR3 coding DNA: TGCAGTGGTAGGACTAACCCCTACAATGAGCAGTTCTTC. Its protein product is CSGRTNPYNEQFF.

CDR3 protein: CASTLTGGNTEAFF. In DNA form, the CDR3 reads TGTGCCAGCACCCTTACAGGAGGGAACACTGAAGCTTTCTTT. The V and J genes are TRBV12-3 or TRBV12-4 and TRBJ1-1; a weak D match, TRBD1 (5 bases). V lost 7 bases, J lost 1 base, and 13 bases lay in between. The CDR3 sequence is 14 residues long.

In its sample, this clonotype was seen a few times. The chain links TRBV7-9 to TRBJ2-6; D not certain. The CDR3 contains 18 residues. The germline V and J ends were trimmed by 1 base and 0 bases, with 13 bases remaining between them. Germline values: CDR1 SEHNR, CDR2 FQNEAQ (reference sequence). Here the CDR3 reads CASSLVARIDSGANVLTF. The CDR3 coding sequence is TGTGCCAGCAGCTTAGTTGCCAGGATCGACTCTGGGGCCAACGTCCTGACTTTC.

CDR3 region: CASSPPGTVYEQYF. The CDR3, as DNA: TGTGCCAGCAGCCCACCCGGGACAGTCTACGAGCAGTACTTC. This chain joins TRBV28 and TRBJ2-7; the match to TRBD1 covers 7 bases. CDR1 is MDHEN and CDR2 is SYDVKM in the germline V gene. The CDR3 has 14 residues. V was clipped by 6 bases and J by 3 bases; unmatched bases: 8.

There are a few counts of this clonotype. This chain links TRBV12-3 or TRBV12-4 with TRBJ1-5; perhaps TRBD1 as D (5 bases). The CDR3 contains 17 residues. Trimming stripped 5 bases from V and 0 bases from J, with 17 bases between. CDR3 nucleotides: TGTGCCAGCAGTCCGTCCCCCGGGACGGATAGCAATCAGCCCCAGCATTTT. Its protein product is CASSPSPGTDSNQPQHF.

This clonotype was detected a few times. The chain combines TRBV15 with TRBJ2-6, with D unresolved. Trimming removed 1 base at V and 4 bases at J, with 8 bases between. Germline V CDR1 and CDR2: LNHNV, YYDKDF (reference sequence). The CDR3 runs to 15 residues. CDR3 region: CATSRVGSGANVLTF. As DNA, the CDR3 is TGTGCCACCAGCAGAGTGGGTTCAGGGGCCAACGTCCTGACTTTC.